This T cell receptor (beta chain) was identified in a study of blood T cell repertoires in COVID-19. Source study methods: Researchers report that nucleated cell counts were estimated from reference gene primer amplification. Sequenced by immunoSEQ multiplex PCR; TCRdb stores in-frame clones only, minus some. V and J calls and clone size are as listed in that table; D and trimming were resolved from the DNA. Among some 64,000 clones listed, more than 70% were seen once. Germline lookup yields CDR1 SGHRS and CDR2 YFSETQ. The V segment lost 3 bases and the J segment 3 bases; nucleotides outside the gene matches: 2. The CDR3 is made up of 14 amino acids.

Sequencing used peripheral blood. This TCR was recovered from a woman aged 55-75 years with acute or convalescent COVID-19. The chain combines TRBV5-1 with TRBJ1-2; 10 bases match TRBD1. The CDR3 DNA reads as TGCGCCAGCAGCTCCGGACAGGGGGACTATGGCTACACCTTC. Protein: CASSSGQGDYGYTF.